The entry below describes one TCR beta chain. This clone was observed once. The clone's antigen remains unknown. Base qualities were left out, and no much larger clone turns up one base away. This specimen comes from a study of blood T cell repertoires in COVID-19 (dated by TCRdb to the early 2020s). Turning to the overall study: The collaborator samples originated in the United States, Italy and Spain and spanned the acute and convalescent phases of COVID-19. Nearly every sample came with metadata listing a de-identified subject ID, COVID-19 status, age in years and sex. Where available, HLA class I and class II types were taken from metadata supplied by the sample provider and were not determined by assay-based typing. Deeply sampled blood TCRbeta repertoires from subjects exposed to, actively infected with, or recovered from COVID-19 were included in the dataset. The material from the prospective study consisted of cDNA or gDNA derived from T cells, B-cell-depleted T cells, or PBMCs. Samples were obtained from the ongoing ImmuneRACE study (first 160 participants) and from some 1,200 subjects provided by 6 global collaborators. The repertoires were released in a freely available public database meant as a resource for research on the immune response to SARS-CoV-2. The paper as a whole reports these results and caveats: The amount of clinical and demographic metadata varied by source and participant and was provided uncurated.

One collaborating source in Seattle enrolled patients during active infection and followed them longitudinally through the course of disease. The collaborating institutions used their own protocols to collect whole blood in K2EDTA tubes. For TCRbeta analysis, collaborators shipped samples in one of three forms: frozen whole blood, isolated PBMCs, or DNA extracted from either of those sample types. TCRbeta CDR3 regions were amplified from genomic DNA using the immunoSEQ Assay, a bias-controlled multiplex PCR. Under the source paper's analysis protocol: Nucleated cell counts per sample were estimated from amplification of reference gene primers within the assay. To quantify the absolute abundance of each unique TCRbeta CDR3 rearrangement, sequence reads were collapsed and filtered. For each sample, productive Simpson clonality was calculated as the square root of Simpson's diversity index across productive rearrangements. This immuneACCESS table, as held by TCRdb, lists in-frame sequences with V and J called but not all clones. Of the missing ones, under half trace to an unresolved V gene in checked studies; the others have no known cause. The V and J calls and clone size come from that table; D and trimming were worked out from the DNA. The sample table shows 55,000 to 65,000 clones, and 75% to 90% are seen once. Roughly 10% of the sample rests with the top ten.

Sequenced: peripheral blood. This TCR was recovered from a man aged 25 to 45 with COVID-19, enrolled during active disease.

Here the CDR3 is given as CASSLAGGGYEQYF. The DNA sequence follows: TGTGCCAGCAGTTTAGCGGGAGGGGGGTACGAGCAGTACTTC. This chain joins TRBV27 to TRBJ2-7, with 9 central nucleotides matching TRBD2. V and J are trimmed by 2 bases and 4 bases, and the gene matches miss 3 bases of the junction. The CDR3 starts with the cysteine, ends with the phenylalanine, and has 14 residues. The CDR3 DNA has 42 bases and is translated from base 1. CDR1 and CDR2 are read off the germline V gene (reference sequence) as MNHEY and SMNVEV.